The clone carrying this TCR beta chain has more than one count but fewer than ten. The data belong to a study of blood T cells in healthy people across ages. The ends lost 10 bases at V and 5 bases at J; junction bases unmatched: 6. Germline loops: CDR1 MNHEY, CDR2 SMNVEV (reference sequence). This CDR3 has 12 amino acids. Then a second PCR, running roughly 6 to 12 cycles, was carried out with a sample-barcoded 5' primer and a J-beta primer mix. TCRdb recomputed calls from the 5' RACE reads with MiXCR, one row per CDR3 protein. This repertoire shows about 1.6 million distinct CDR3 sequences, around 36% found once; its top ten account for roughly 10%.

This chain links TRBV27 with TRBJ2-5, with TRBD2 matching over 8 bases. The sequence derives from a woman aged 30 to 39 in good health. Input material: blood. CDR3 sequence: CATSPGGETQYF. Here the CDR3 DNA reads TGTGCCACTTCCCCGGGAGGGGAGACCCAGTACTTC.